This passage covers 25 T cell receptor beta chains from one sample sequenced in a study of T cells after yellow fever vaccination. One entry per CDR3 protein, called by TCRdb with MiXCR from the 5' RACE reads. The sample includes hundreds of thousands of distinct CDR3 sequences, 12% seen only once; the top ten take 14% to 15%. The input for sequencing was PBMCs, taken on the day of the yellow fever booster vaccination. All receptors derive from a man aged 30 to 45 who received the YFV17D yellow fever vaccine.

This clonotype was picked up a small number of times. V gene TRBV5-6 combines with J gene TRBJ2-4; tentatively, D is TRBD1 or TRBD2 (6 bases each). The germline V gene has CDR1 SGHDT and CDR2 YYEEEE. The V end lost 4 bases, the J end lost 8 bases, and 13 bases lay between the germline ends. This CDR3 comprises 13 residues. Written as DNA, the CDR3 is TGTGCCAGCAGCCCTTGGGGGGCCGACATTCAGTACTTC. Amino acid sequence: CASSPWGADIQYF.

A few counts support this clonotype. The rearrangement links TRBV12-3 or TRBV12-4 to TRBJ1-3; D not resolved. The CDR3 is 14 residues long. The ends were cut back, 6 bases at V and 1 base at J, with 10 bases in the middle. For the CDR3, the DNA is TGTGCCAGCAGCAGCGGGGTTTCTGGAAACACCATATATTTT. Its protein is CASSSGVSGNTIYF.

The chain has TRBV2 and TRBJ2-1; 7 positions match TRBD2. V was clipped by 7 bases and J by 5 bases; unmatched bases: 5. Germline CDR1 reads SNHLY; CDR2 reads FYNNEI. This CDR3 has 13 residues. The DNA of the CDR3 is TGTGCCAGCATATTGCTAGCGGACAATGAGCAGTTCTTC. The encoded protein is CASILLADNEQFF.

CDR3 nucleotide sequence: TGTGCCAGTAGTGTCCTCGGGCGGGTCACCTACAATGAGCAGTTCTTC. Translated: CASSVLGRVTYNEQFF. The genes are TRBV19 and TRBJ2-1, with D possibly being TRBD2 (5 bases). There are 16 residues in the CDR3. CDR1 is LNHDA and CDR2 is SQIVND in the germline V gene (reference sequence). V shed 5 bases and J shed 2 bases, with 16 bases lying between them.

The rearrangement joins TRBV19 to TRBJ2-1, with 8 bases matching TRBD2. The V gene's germline CDR1 is LNHDA and CDR2 SQIVND (reference sequence). CDR3 length: 15 amino acids. The V and J ends lost 1 base and 8 bases, in that order; junction bases with no gene match: 7. This CDR3 is CASSIVGGRTDEQFF. The CDR3, as DNA: TGTGCCAGTAGTATAGTTGGCGGGAGGACCGATGAGCAGTTCTTC.

The V call is TRBV19, the J call TRBJ2-3; D call uncertain. Looked up from germline, CDR1 is LNHDA and CDR2 is SQIVND (reference sequence). The CDR3 totals 11 residues. V lost 4 bases and J 5 bases, leaving 4 bases between the germline ends. DNA for the CDR3: TGTGCCAGTAGTAACGGAGATACGCAGTATTTT. Translation gives CASSNGDTQYF.

This clonotype was picked up a small number of times. This rearrangement joins TRBV4-3 to TRBJ1-1, with D unclear. This CDR3 has 14 residues. V dropped 1 base and J dropped 0 bases, with 6 bases sitting between them. From germline, CDR1 is LGHNA and CDR2 YSLEER. CDR3 in DNA: TGCGCCAGCAGCCAAGTTACAGTGAACACTGAAGCTTTCTTT. Translation gives CASSQVTVNTEAFF.

This clonotype was counted a few times. This rearrangement joins TRBV14 to TRBJ1-2; 9 bases agree with TRBD1. V dropped 0 bases and J dropped 8; count of bases not matched to a gene: 13. The length of the CDR3 is 17 residues. CDR1 and CDR2 (germline): SGHDN, FVKESK. DNA of the CDR3: TGTGCCAGCAGCCAAGATCTTGCGGGAGCGGACAGGGGCGGCTACACCTTC. This sequence encodes CASSQDLAGADRGGYTF.

This clonotype was observed many times. The chain couples TRBV27 to TRBJ2-3, with 9 bases lining up with TRBD1. With 4 bases clipped from V and 1 base from J, the junction kept 9 bases outside the gene matches. This CDR3 contains 17 residues. Germline values: CDR1 MNHEY, CDR2 SMNVEV (reference sequence). The CDR3 DNA follows: TGTGCCAGCAGTTCCCCCCTGGGACAGGGTGGCACAGATACGCAGTATTTT. This codes for CASSSPLGQGGTDTQYF.

The table lists this clonotype with a count of one. A much larger clonotype is one base distant, so this may be a read error. The chain has TRBV25-1 and TRBJ2-7; the match to TRBD1 covers 7 bases. The germline V gene has CDR1 MGHDK and CDR2 SYGVNS. After removal of 6 bases from V and 4 bases from J, the junction contained 6 bases not matched to a gene. The CDR3 contains 13 residues. CDR3: CASSPTGLYEQYF. The CDR3 nucleotides read TGTGCCAGCAGCCCGACAGGGTTATACGAGCAGTACTTC.

In this sample, this clonotype turned up a few times. The chain has TRBV5-6 and TRBJ1-5, with D unresolved. The V end was cut by 4 bases, the J end by 7 bases, with 12 bases between. Germline assignment: CDR1 SGHDT and CDR2 YYEEEE. The length of the CDR3 is 13 residues. The CDR3, as DNA: TGTGCCAGCAGCACGAGGGCTGGACAGCCCCAGCATTTT. Encoded protein: CASSTRAGQPQHF.

The DNA of the CDR3 is TGTGCCAGCAGCAACCGGACCAGGGGGCCTGATAGCTCCTATAATTCACCCCTCCACTTT. It translates to CASSNRTRGPDSSYNSPLHF. V usage is TRBV21-1 and J usage is TRBJ1-6; TRBD1 is the table's D call and was not checked against the DNA. TRBV21-1 represents a pseudogene. This CDR3 is built from 20 residues.

This clonotype was detected many times. The chain links TRBV6-2 or TRBV6-3 to TRBJ2-7, with TRBD2 matching over 9 bases. The V gene end was trimmed by 6 bases and the J gene end by 6 bases; junction bases not matched to a gene: 9. CDR1 MNHEY and CDR2 SVGEGT come from the germline V gene. This CDR3 is built from 14 residues. CDR3 sequence: CASSLSGSSSEQYF. The DNA of the CDR3 is TGTGCCAGCAGCCTTAGCGGGAGTAGCTCCGAGCAGTACTTC.

This clonotype was seen many times. The V call is TRBV7-2, the J call TRBJ2-3; no reliable D call. V lost 0 bases, J lost 1 base, and 5 bases lay in between. Germline CDR1 reads SGHTA; CDR2 reads FQGNSA. This CDR3 spans 14 amino acids. Here the CDR3 DNA reads TGTGCCAGCAGCTTAGCGCCGGGCACAGATACGCAGTATTTT. Translated: CASSLAPGTDTQYF.

This clonotype appeared a few times. V gene TRBV5-6 combines with J gene TRBJ2-2; D is undetermined. Germline V lookup: CDR1 SGHDT, CDR2 YYEEEE. V dropped 4 bases and J dropped 0 bases, with 10 bases sitting between them. The CDR3 is 15 amino acids. CDR3 sequence (DNA): TGTGCCAGCAGCCGCCCCAAAGCGAACACCGGGGAGCTGTTTTTT. It yields the protein CASSRPKANTGELFF.

The chain employs TRBV28 and TRBJ2-3, with D perhaps matching TRBD2 (6 bases). Germline values: CDR1 MDHEN, CDR2 SYDVKM. Trimming took off 5 bases at V and 7 bases at J, with 22 bases between the two ends. The length of the CDR3 is 16 residues. The CDR3 reads CASSQWDRGVWNTQYF. The CDR3, as DNA: TGTGCCAGCAGTCAATGGGACCGCGGGGTATGGAATACGCAGTATTTT.

This clonotype occurred a few times. V usage is TRBV20-1 and J usage is TRBJ2-7; 12 bases are shared with TRBD2. Germline V lookup: CDR1 DFQATT, CDR2 SNEGSKA (reference sequence). V lost 6 bases and J lost 5; bases outside the gene matches: 5. This CDR3 contains 13 residues. The CDR3 bases are TGCAGTGCCACCCGGACTAGCGGGAACGAGCAGTACTTC. Translation: CSATRTSGNEQYF.

Here the CDR3 reads CASSLGEGQGRNEQFF. CDR3 in DNA: TGTGCCAGCAGCTTAGGGGAGGGACAGGGTAGGAATGAGCAGTTCTTC. The rearrangement uses TRBV7-9 and TRBJ2-1, with TRBD1 identical over 9 bases. This CDR3 comprises 16 residues. Looked up from germline, CDR1 is SEHNR and CDR2 is FQNEAQ (reference sequence). Trimming cost V 1 base and J 7 bases; bases outside gene matches: 8.

This clonotype appeared a few times. The rearrangement uses TRBV2 and TRBJ1-4, with unresolved D. The CDR3 contains 14 residues. V was shortened by 4 bases and J by 8 bases, with 14 bases between the two germline ends. Germline assignment: CDR1 SNHLY and CDR2 FYNNEI. The CDR3 DNA is TGTGCCAGCAGTGGGGTCATCGCGGGAGAAAAACTGTTTTTT. This translates into CASSGVIAGEKLFF.

This clonotype was found a few times. The V and J genes are TRBV7-9 and TRBJ2-3; D possibly uses TRBD1 or TRBD2 (5 bases each). CDR3 length equals 16 residues. Germline CDR1 SEHNR, CDR2 FQNEAQ (reference sequence). The V end was cut by 3 bases, the J end by 2 bases, with 15 bases between. In DNA form, the CDR3 reads TGTGCCAGCAGCTTCCCTTCTGGGACCAACACAGATACGCAGTATTTT. Its protein product is CASSFPSGTNTDTQYF. Filled out from reference TRBV7-9 and TRBJ2-3, the complete variable domain reads DTGVSQNPRHKITKRGQNVTFRCDPISEHNRLYWYRQTLGQGPEFLTYFQNEAQLEKSRLLSDRFSAERPKGSFSTLEIQRTEQGDSAMYLCASSFPSGTNTDTQYFGPGTRLTVL.

The table lists this clonotype with many counts. V and J are TRBV5-1 and TRBJ2-1; TRBD2 is a possible D gene (6 bases). The CDR3 has 13 residues. Trimming cost V 4 bases and J 6 bases, with 11 bases left between them. Germline CDR1 and CDR2: SGHRS and YFSETQ. The CDR3 here is CASSPRDSNEQFF. The CDR3 DNA follows: TGCGCCAGCAGCCCCCGGGACTCCAATGAGCAGTTCTTC.

The gene calls are TRBV11-2 and TRBJ2-3; D possibly corresponds to TRBD2 (6 bases). Trimming stripped 2 bases from V and 2 bases from J, with 11 bases between. Germline V gene sequence: CDR1 SGHAT, CDR2 FQNNGV. This CDR3 region has 15 residues. CDR3 amino acids: CASSLSGDVTDTQYF. CDR3 sequence (DNA): TGTGCCAGCAGCTTATCGGGGGACGTCACAGATACGCAGTATTTT.

The rearrangement uses TRBV14 and TRBJ2-5, with unresolved D. Looked up from germline, CDR1 is SGHDN and CDR2 is FVKESK. V lost 2 bases and J 0 bases, leaving 13 bases between the germline ends. The CDR3 runs to 16 residues. The CDR3 region has the DNA TGTGCCAGCAGCCAAAACACGGGCTCGTACCAAGAGACCCAGTACTTC. This encodes CASSQNTGSYQETQYF.

This sequence joins TRBV12-3 or TRBV12-4 and TRBJ2-7; D unresolved. V shed 0 bases and J shed 5 bases, with 5 bases lying between them. This CDR3 spans 12 amino acids. CDR3 DNA: TGTGCCAGCAGTTTAGCGTTCCACGAGCAGTACTTC. Its translation: CASSLAFHEQYF.

The rearrangement links TRBV10-3 to TRBJ2-3, with 8 bases that match TRBD2. The trim removed 3 bases at V and 1 base at J, leaving 6 bases unmatched. From germline, CDR1 is ENHRY and CDR2 SYGVKD. This CDR3 comprises 16 residues. The DNA for the CDR3 is TGTGCCATCAGTGAATACACTAGCGGTCGCACAGATACGCAGTATTTT. Protein: CAISEYTSGRTDTQYF.